These T cell receptor beta chains were read from a single sample in a study of control samples from healthy donors and cancer patients. Sequencing used immunoSEQ multiplex PCR; TCRdb keeps in-frame clones, though not all of them. The data hold 90,000 to 130,000 clones, with approximately 90% observed a single time. The sample taken for sequencing was PBMCs. These receptors were collected from a woman aged 55 to 70 with lung cancer. Each CDR3 is given with its conserved first and last residue. Each record gives: J gene, V gene, D gene, clone size, CDR3 protein, CDR3 DNA. A D gene is named only where the DNA matches it firmly. Not all rows give a size; the values are once, few, many and, for expanded clones, a class.

j_call: TRBJ2-7
v_call: TRBV29-1
d_call: TRBD1
clone_size: NA
cdr3_aa: CSVARGISPSEQYF
cdr3_nt: TGCAGCGTTGCCAGGGGGATTTCTCCTAGCGAGCAGTACTTC

j_call: TRBJ1-5
v_call: TRBV27
d_call: NA
clone_size: NA
cdr3_aa: CASSLQGNQPQHF
cdr3_nt: TGTGCCAGCAGTTTACAGGGTAATCAGCCCCAGCATTTT

j_call: TRBJ1-2
v_call: TRBV4-1
d_call: NA
clone_size: NA
cdr3_aa: CASSQDAGSLANYGYTF
cdr3_nt: TGCGCCAGCAGCCAAGATGCAGGGAGTTTAGCTAACTATGGCTACACCTTC

j_call: TRBJ2-5
v_call: TRBV9
d_call: TRBD2
clone_size: NA
cdr3_aa: CASSVGPAGNQETQYF
cdr3_nt: TGTGCCAGCAGCGTAGGGCCAGCGGGGAACCAAGAGACCCAGTACTTC

j_call: TRBJ1-2
v_call: TRBV19
d_call: NA
clone_size: few
cdr3_aa: CASSINGDNYGYTF
cdr3_nt: TGTGCCAGTAGTATAAACGGAGACAACTATGGCTACACCTTC

j_call: TRBJ1-5
v_call: TRBV6-5
d_call: TRBD1
clone_size: NA
cdr3_aa: CASSLGQGQDQPQHF
cdr3_nt: TGTGCCAGCAGCTTAGGACAGGGCCAAGATCAGCCCCAGCATTTT

j_call: TRBJ2-2
v_call: TRBV3-1/TRBV3-2
d_call: NA
clone_size: NA
cdr3_aa: CASSQEGLGGELFF
cdr3_nt: TGTGCCAGCAGCCAAGAAGGGTTGGGGGGGGAGCTGTTTTTT

j_call: TRBJ2-1
v_call: TRBV7-3
d_call: TRBD2
clone_size: NA
cdr3_aa: CASSLPTSGRGEQFF
cdr3_nt: TGTGCCAGCAGCTTACCGACTAGCGGGAGGGGTGAGCAGTTCTTC

j_call: TRBJ2-7
v_call: TRBV30
d_call: TRBD2
clone_size: NA
cdr3_aa: CAWSFPHSGRSYEQYF
cdr3_nt: TGTGCCTGGAGTTTCCCCCATAGCGGGAGATCCTACGAGCAGTACTTC

j_call: TRBJ2-3
v_call: TRBV9
d_call: NA
clone_size: NA
cdr3_aa: CASSSIGGAEWDTQYF
cdr3_nt: TGTGCCAGCAGCTCTATCGGGGGCGCGGAGTGGGATACGCAGTATTTT

j_call: TRBJ1-5
v_call: TRBV10-3
d_call: NA
clone_size: NA
cdr3_aa: CAISESRTDSNQPQHF
cdr3_nt: TGTGCCATCAGTGAGTCGAGGACCGATAGCAATCAGCCCCAGCATTTT

j_call: TRBJ2-4
v_call: TRBV6-2/TRBV6-3
d_call: TRBD2
clone_size: once
cdr3_aa: CASSYISGSAKNIQYF
cdr3_nt: TGTGCCAGCAGTTACATTAGCGGGTCCGCCAAAAACATTCAGTACTTC

j_call: TRBJ1-3
v_call: TRBV11-3
d_call: NA
clone_size: NA
cdr3_aa: CASSLSGGSSGNTIYF
cdr3_nt: TGTGCCAGCAGCTTAAGCGGGGGGTCCTCTGGAAACACCATATATTTT

j_call: TRBJ1-1
v_call: TRBV6-2/TRBV6-3
d_call: NA
clone_size: NA
cdr3_aa: CASSYLGENTEAFF
cdr3_nt: TGTGCCAGCAGTTATCTGGGGGAAAACACTGAAGCTTTCTTT

j_call: TRBJ2-1
v_call: TRBV5-1
d_call: NA
clone_size: NA
cdr3_aa: CASSLELSSYNEQFF
cdr3_nt: TGCGCCAGCAGCTTGGAATTGAGCTCCTACAATGAGCAGTTCTTC

j_call: TRBJ1-5
v_call: TRBV28
d_call: NA
clone_size: NA
cdr3_aa: CASSSYSNQPQHF
cdr3_nt: TGTGCCAGCAGTTCGTATAGCAATCAGCCCCAGCATTTT

j_call: TRBJ1-2
v_call: TRBV7-2
d_call: NA
clone_size: NA
cdr3_aa: CASSLGGGVLGGYTF
cdr3_nt: TGTGCCAGCAGCTTAGGAGGGGGTGTGCTAGGTGGCTACACCTTC

j_call: TRBJ1-2
v_call: TRBV12-5
d_call: TRBD1
clone_size: NA
cdr3_aa: CASGGQGALNGYTF
cdr3_nt: TGTGCTAGTGGTGGACAGGGAGCTCTAAATGGCTACACCTTC

j_call: TRBJ1-3
v_call: TRBV6-5
d_call: NA
clone_size: NA
cdr3_aa: CASSYSRVSGNTIYF
cdr3_nt: TGTGCCAGCAGTTACTCTAGGGTATCTGGAAACACCATATATTTT

j_call: TRBJ1-1
v_call: TRBV29-1
d_call: TRBD1
clone_size: NA
cdr3_aa: CSVHPGGPVNTEAFF
cdr3_nt: TGCAGCGTTCACCCAGGGGGCCCGGTGAACACTGAAGCTTTCTTT

j_call: TRBJ2-5
v_call: TRBV18
d_call: TRBD1
clone_size: once
cdr3_aa: CASSVRGQGIGETQYF
cdr3_nt: TGTGCCAGCTCCGTGCGCGGACAGGGGATTGGAGAGACCCAGTACTTC

j_call: TRBJ1-1
v_call: TRBV27
d_call: NA
clone_size: NA
cdr3_aa: CASSGQPENTEAFF
cdr3_nt: TGTGCCAGCAGTGGACAGCCAGAGAACACTGAAGCTTTCTTT

j_call: TRBJ1-1
v_call: TRBV9
d_call: TRBD1
clone_size: NA
cdr3_aa: CASSGSGGAEAFF
cdr3_nt: TGTGCCAGCAGCGGTTCAGGGGGCGCTGAAGCTTTCTTT

j_call: TRBJ2-1
v_call: TRBV19
d_call: NA
clone_size: NA
cdr3_aa: CASSNRDTGGNEQFF
cdr3_nt: TGTGCCAGTAGTAACCGGGACACGGGGGGCAATGAGCAGTTCTTC

j_call: TRBJ1-5
v_call: TRBV5-8
d_call: NA
clone_size: NA
cdr3_aa: CASSLYRDQPQHF
cdr3_nt: TGTGCCAGCAGCTTGTATAGGGATCAGCCCCAGCATTTT

j_call: TRBJ1-5
v_call: TRBV4-1
d_call: TRBD1
clone_size: NA
cdr3_aa: CASSQDPRDRDQPQHF
cdr3_nt: TGCGCCAGCAGCCAGGACCCCCGGGACAGGGATCAGCCCCAGCATTTT

j_call: TRBJ2-1
v_call: TRBV27
d_call: TRBD1
clone_size: NA
cdr3_aa: CASSSQGQGLDEQFF
cdr3_nt: TGTGCCAGCAGTTCCCAGGGACAGGGGTTGGATGAGCAGTTCTTC

j_call: TRBJ2-3
v_call: TRBV5-1
d_call: TRBD2
clone_size: NA
cdr3_aa: CASKVAGAGDTQYF
cdr3_nt: TGCGCCAGCAAGGTAGCGGGAGCTGGAGATACGCAGTATTTT

j_call: TRBJ1-1
v_call: TRBV28
d_call: TRBD1
clone_size: NA
cdr3_aa: CASSSQGGGEAFF
cdr3_nt: TGTGCCAGCAGTTCACAGGGGGGCGGTGAAGCTTTCTTT

j_call: TRBJ2-3
v_call: TRBV11-2
d_call: NA
clone_size: once
cdr3_aa: CASSLVSSGRGTDTQYF
cdr3_nt: TGTGCCAGCAGCTTGGTTTCATCGGGGCGAGGCACAGATACGCAGTATTTT

j_call: TRBJ1-1
v_call: TRBV12-3/TRBV12-4
d_call: NA
clone_size: NA
cdr3_aa: CASSSRLNTEAFF
cdr3_nt: TGTGCCAGCAGTTCCCGGCTGAACACTGAAGCTTTCTTT

j_call: TRBJ2-5
v_call: TRBV3-1/TRBV3-2
d_call: TRBD1
clone_size: NA
cdr3_aa: CASTQTGVETQYF
cdr3_nt: TGTGCCAGCACCCAAACAGGGGTGGAGACCCAGTACTTC

j_call: TRBJ1-4
v_call: TRBV6-6
d_call: NA
clone_size: NA
cdr3_aa: CATHRDPNEKLFF
cdr3_nt: TGTGCCACACACAGGGATCCTAATGAAAAACTGTTTTTT

j_call: TRBJ1-6
v_call: TRBV5-5
d_call: NA
clone_size: once
cdr3_aa: CASSLSGGSSYNSPLHF
cdr3_nt: TGTGCCAGCAGCTTGAGCGGGGGGAGCTCCTATAATTCACCCCTCCACTTT

j_call: TRBJ2-1
v_call: TRBV18
d_call: NA
clone_size: once
cdr3_aa: CASSLGRSSYNEQFF
cdr3_nt: TGTGCCAGCTCACTCGGACGAAGCTCCTACAATGAGCAGTTCTTC

j_call: TRBJ2-7
v_call: TRBV19
d_call: NA
clone_size: NA
cdr3_aa: CASSMVGVPSYEQYF
cdr3_nt: TGTGCCAGTAGTATGGTCGGGGTACCCTCCTACGAGCAGTACTTC

j_call: TRBJ1-2
v_call: TRBV2
d_call: TRBD1
clone_size: once
cdr3_aa: CASSETPGTGTF
cdr3_nt: TGTGCCAGCAGTGAAACGCCCGGGACAGGGACCTTC

j_call: TRBJ1-6
v_call: TRBV5-4
d_call: TRBD1
clone_size: few
cdr3_aa: CASSPGTGANNSPLHF
cdr3_nt: TGTGCCAGCAGCCCCGGGACAGGGGCGAATAATTCACCCCTCCACTTT

j_call: TRBJ2-7
v_call: TRBV6-5
d_call: NA
clone_size: NA
cdr3_aa: CASRASGLGEQYF
cdr3_nt: TGTGCCAGCAGAGCCTCAGGGTTGGGCGAGCAGTACTTC

j_call: TRBJ2-2
v_call: TRBV6-1
d_call: NA
clone_size: NA
cdr3_aa: CASSDVPGLSGELFF
cdr3_nt: TGTGCCAGCAGTGACGTCCCGGGATTGTCCGGGGAGCTGTTTTTT

j_call: TRBJ1-3
v_call: TRBV19
d_call: NA
clone_size: NA
cdr3_aa: CASSSVQAGSRNTIYF
cdr3_nt: TGTGCCAGTAGCTCCGTCCAGGCAGGATCTAGAAACACCATATATTTT

j_call: TRBJ2-3
v_call: TRBV7-7
d_call: TRBD1
clone_size: NA
cdr3_aa: CASSPGQLTDTQYF
cdr3_nt: TGTGCTAGCAGCCCGGGACAGTTGACAGATACGCAGTATTTT

j_call: TRBJ2-5
v_call: TRBV30
d_call: TRBD2
clone_size: NA
cdr3_aa: CAWAGGELETQYF
cdr3_nt: TGTGCCTGGGCGGGAGGGGAACTAGAGACCCAGTACTTC

j_call: TRBJ2-7
v_call: TRBV30
d_call: NA
clone_size: NA
cdr3_aa: CAWSASTYEQYF
cdr3_nt: TGTGCCTGGAGCGCTAGCACTTACGAGCAGTACTTC

j_call: TRBJ1-2
v_call: TRBV7-9
d_call: NA
clone_size: medium-sized
cdr3_aa: CAIRTGKYGYTF
cdr3_nt: TGTGCCATCAGGACGGGGAAGTATGGCTACACCTTC

j_call: TRBJ1-6
v_call: TRBV18
d_call: TRBD1
clone_size: NA
cdr3_aa: CASSPYDRGRGSPLHF
cdr3_nt: TGTGCCAGCTCACCTTATGACAGGGGACGAGGTTCACCCCTCCACTTT

j_call: TRBJ1-2
v_call: TRBV28
d_call: NA
clone_size: NA
cdr3_aa: CASSSGPRAVDGGYGYTF
cdr3_nt: TGTGCCAGCAGCTCGGGTCCCCGGGCTGTGGATGGGGGCTATGGCTACACCTTC

j_call: TRBJ2-7
v_call: TRBV5-1
d_call: NA
clone_size: NA
cdr3_aa: CASSLVQGNYEQYF
cdr3_nt: TGCGCCAGCAGCTTGGTTCAGGGGAACTACGAGCAGTACTTC

j_call: TRBJ2-1
v_call: TRBV5-1
d_call: TRBD2
clone_size: NA
cdr3_aa: CASSLVGVAGNEQFF
cdr3_nt: TGCGCCAGCAGCTTGGTTGGAGTAGCGGGGAATGAGCAGTTCTTC

j_call: TRBJ2-5
v_call: TRBV6-2/TRBV6-3
d_call: NA
clone_size: NA
cdr3_aa: CASSLPGEQETQYF
cdr3_nt: TGTGCCAGCAGCCTCCCGGGGGAACAAGAGACCCAGTACTTC

j_call: TRBJ2-2
v_call: TRBV7-3
d_call: NA
clone_size: NA
cdr3_aa: CASSLQYTGELFF
cdr3_nt: TGTGCCAGCAGCTTACAGTACACCGGGGAGCTGTTTTTT

j_call: TRBJ2-7
v_call: TRBV4-3
d_call: TRBD2
clone_size: once
cdr3_aa: CASSPRPRGGADEQYF
cdr3_nt: TGCGCCAGCAGCCCCCGCCCCCGCGGGGGGGCTGACGAGCAGTACTTC

j_call: TRBJ2-7
v_call: TRBV10-3
d_call: NA
clone_size: NA
cdr3_aa: CAISQAYEQYF
cdr3_nt: TGTGCCATCAGTCAGGCCTACGAGCAGTACTTC

j_call: TRBJ2-1
v_call: TRBV7-8
d_call: TRBD2
clone_size: NA
cdr3_aa: CASSLRASGSSFNNEQFF
cdr3_nt: TGTGCCAGCAGCTTAAGGGCTAGCGGGTCCTCCTTTAACAATGAGCAGTTCTTC

j_call: TRBJ2-5
v_call: TRBV3-1/TRBV3-2
d_call: NA
clone_size: NA
cdr3_aa: CASSQLGQETQYF
cdr3_nt: TGTGCCAGCAGCCAGTTAGGGCAAGAGACCCAGTACTTC

j_call: TRBJ2-1
v_call: TRBV6-5
d_call: TRBD2
clone_size: few
cdr3_aa: CASKGERGRNEQFF
cdr3_nt: TGTGCCAGCAAAGGGGAGCGGGGGCGTAATGAGCAGTTCTTC

j_call: TRBJ2-6
v_call: TRBV18
d_call: NA
clone_size: NA
cdr3_aa: CASSPKQGYSGANVLTF
cdr3_nt: TGTGCCAGCTCACCAAAGCAGGGATACTCTGGGGCCAACGTCCTGACTTTC

j_call: TRBJ1-6
v_call: TRBV6-5
d_call: NA
clone_size: NA
cdr3_aa: CASSYLGGEGSPLHF
cdr3_nt: TGTGCCAGCAGTTACCTCGGAGGGGAGGGGTCACCCCTCCACTTT

j_call: TRBJ2-5
v_call: TRBV7-8
d_call: NA
clone_size: NA
cdr3_aa: CASSLWVVGSKETQYF
cdr3_nt: TGTGCCAGCAGCTTGTGGGTGGTGGGGTCCAAAGAGACCCAGTACTTC

j_call: TRBJ2-1
v_call: TRBV5-1
d_call: TRBD2
clone_size: NA
cdr3_aa: CASRGSGDEQFF
cdr3_nt: TGCGCCAGCAGAGGTAGCGGGGATGAGCAGTTCTTC